This T cell receptor (beta chain) was sequenced during a study of cytomegalovirus exposure and HLA in healthy donors (TCRdb year 2017). Regarding the research as a whole: According to an earlier analysis of 587 of the donors, about 179 million T cells yielded over 90 million unique TCR beta sequences and approximately 300 Gb of sequence data. Class I and class II HLA loci were covered by the typing at four-digit resolution. Donor age, sex, ethnicity and CMV serostatus were collected together with the repertoire data. Every discovery cohort repertoire had been produced on one sequencing platform. Among 398 genotyped donors of the cohort, an average of around 240,000 unique TCR beta nucleotide sequences were sequenced per donor, roughly 20% of them non-productive. In addition to the first cohort of roughly 700 subjects, a separate validation cohort of 120 different subjects was used. The number of typed donors differed by locus: about 629-630 for A, B, C, DRB1 and DQB1; some 500 for DQA1; over 600 for DPA1; and some 450 for DPB1. Genome-wide SNP genotypes for about 55% of the roughly 670 donors were used in a later genetic analysis, which treated that subset as a discovery cohort. The T cell repertoires of 670 or so subjects were profiled by immunosequencing and related to cytomegalovirus serostatus. Several DR-DQ haplotypes were handled as single units for association and clustering because linkage in the cohort was strong. To predict cytomegalovirus infection status, the study combined high-throughput TCR immunosequencing, statistical association of individual TCRs with disease status, and machine learning. The genetic ancestry cluster associated with self-reported Caucasian donors included over 65% of the 300 to 450 genotyped donors. In a later analysis, previously published TCR beta repertoires from hundreds of donors were re-analyzed and high-resolution HLA genotyping was added so that TCR occurrence patterns could be studied. The study was designed to test whether signatures of past pathogen exposure could be identified by cataloging public T cell receptors. In an earlier analysis of around 540 of the donors, high-throughput TCR beta sequencing was used to judge whether each TCR beta V gene segment behaved as functional or pseudogenic. Rather than drawing on any new phenotypic data, the later analysis identified candidate immune exposures from TCR beta sequences and the way those sequences occurred across donors. An early release that covered several hundred HLA-typed donors contained approximately 320 gigabases of sequencing data and tens of millions of unique TCR sequences. General findings and caveats noted by the study authors: Correlated functional status among segregating V segments might reflect linkage disequilibrium, but an unknown experimental factor could not be ruled out. It was suggested by the authors that the approach could potentially be generalized to other disease states and immunological phenotypes. Immune exposure information for the cohort was limited to CMV serostatus. A further reported finding was that TCR beta sequences accurately predicted the HLA-A and HLA-B alleles for most subjects in the first cohort. The sequencing pipeline was judged likely to have produced a cluster of highly shared sequence variants as a technical artifact. HLA typing was unavailable for some donors at each locus, so association tests used only the typed subset. Because counts were too low, under 20 rarely observed V segments, including chromosome 9 orphons, were left out of the earlier analysis of some 640 of the donors. In a later analysis, HLA-associated TCR beta chains were found to be more clonally expanded and to have lower generation probabilities than equally common non-associated chains. The 87-base-pair reads could not distinguish some IMGT-functional V segments, including TRBV6-2 and TRBV6-3, so those segments were excluded. A few of the identified cytomegalovirus-associated TCR beta chains were confirmed in vitro to be specific for cytomegalovirus antigens. Only TCR beta chains were sequenced in this cohort, and the absence of alpha or paired-chain data limited detectable features. Several of the top co-occurrence clusters appeared to be linked to parvovirus B19, influenza, CMV and Epstein-Barr virus, according to a later analysis. The study gave a list of around 170 TCR beta chains associated with cytomegalovirus. According to a later genetic analysis, donors in an Asian-associated ancestry cluster had fewer N-insertions in productive TCRs than the approximately 630-donor mean. An earlier analysis of some 590 of the donors showed that most TCR beta V segments appeared in productive rearrangements either about 90% or about 30% of the time, which broadly matched IMGT annotations. A later analysis associated 15,000 or so TCR beta sequences with specific HLA alleles at a false discovery rate of 0.05. Across donors, most TCR sequences were observed very rarely, whereas some public TCRs were present in many individuals. The classifier was reported to diagnose cytomegalovirus status with high specificity and sensitivity in both the original cohort and the validation cohort. Assigning TCR associations to individual alleles was difficult when HLA alleles, especially DR and DQ, strongly co-occurred. Roughly uniform sequencing depth across donors was assumed in presence/absence analyses, although this assumption may not hold. Most CMV-associated TCR beta chains appeared to be HLA-restricted in a later analysis, and the HLA associations seemed to be driven largely by CMV exposure. In a later analysis, the rate of TCR association differed among HLA loci, with DRB1 alleles having the most associated TCRs and HLA-C alleles having the fewest. An association between a missense DCLRE1C variant and V-gene and J-gene trimming of TCR beta chains was found in a later genetic analysis and replicated in an independent cohort.

CDR1 and CDR2 are drawn from the germline V gene: SGHRS, YFSETQ. Trimming removed 4 bases from V and 5 bases from J; the gene matches leave 9 bases unexplained. CDR3 length: 15 amino acids, cysteine to phenylalanine. The only DNA kept is the CDR3, 45 bases in frame from the first base. The cohort consisted of some 730 healthy bone marrow donors. At the time of sampling, all cohort members were nominally healthy, though unrecorded immune exposures were likely present. The donor tested CMV seropositive, placing the donor among the roughly 270 seropositive members of the cohort. A peripheral blood sample was collected from each donor, and TCR beta sequencing was performed on peripheral blood mononuclear cells. Genomic DNA extraction from the blood cell samples was performed with the Qiagen DNeasy Blood Extraction Kit. Library prep was done by the immunoSEQ multiplex PCR assay. For the multiplex PCR, a mixture combining 60 forward primers for TCR Vbeta segments and 13 reverse primers for TCR Jbeta segments was used. The CDR3 region of rearranged TCR beta genes was amplified from genomic DNA with a multiplex PCR assay. On the Illumina HiSeq System, the amplified TCR beta libraries were sequenced as 87-base-pair reads. Concerning the study's data processing: A later analysis counted about 80 million unique TCR beta chains across the 500 to 850 repertoires, and 9 million to 14 million of these chains were shared by at least two donors. To remove PCR and sequencing errors, raw reads were error-corrected and collapsed into unique sequences using a nearest-neighbor algorithm that merged closely related sequences. V, D and J gene segments were assigned by aligning CDR3 sequences to IMGT reference sequences. Each retained sequence needed at least a six-nucleotide match to both a V gene segment and a J gene segment. A rearrangement counted as productive if the CDR3 had no stop codons and remained in frame with V and J, and every other rearrangement counted as non-productive. Following IMGT convention, CDR3 was defined as the stretch from the second conserved V-encoded cysteine up to the conserved J-encoded phenylalanine. In an earlier analysis of around 570 of the donors, sequences lacking an unambiguous match to a single V gene segment were excluded. In an earlier analysis of 587 of the donors, V segments were called functional above 56.7% productive rearrangements and were called segregating when the between-donor standard deviation exceeded 5%. A statistical classification framework was developed to diagnose cytomegalovirus status using the catalog of TCR beta chain sequences. In a later analysis, TCR nucleotide sequences were compared against IMGT/GENE-DB human TR gene sequences so that V and J genes could be assigned. Using the TCRdist pipeline, a later analysis assigned CDR3 sequences along with most-parsimonious VDJ recombination scenarios. In a later analysis, each TCR beta chain was defined by its CDR3 amino acid sequence together with its V-gene family, and reads lacking a unique V-gene family were excluded. As a way to deal with suspected cross-contamination and a sequencing artifact, a later analysis dropped 450 to 600 nucleotide sequences that were highly shared and had low generation probability. For each public chain, a later analysis derived a clonal expansion index from normalized ranks of inferred template counts within each repertoire. Generation probabilities in a later analysis came from a VDJ recombination model fitted to out-of-frame rearrangements, and those results were checked against IGoR. In a later analysis, TCR-TCR, TCR-HLA and TCR-CMV co-occurrence was scored with hypergeometric tests, and a repertoire-size bias correction was applied to TCR pairs. False discovery rates were estimated in a later analysis by permuting HLA or CMV assignments 20 times. In a later analysis, co-occurring TCRs were grouped using DBSCAN, and TCRdist sequence similarity was added for clustering within HLA-allele-positive subsets. Repertoires with fewer than 30,000 or more than 120,000 public chains were left out of co-occurrence clustering, as were five repertoires with anomalous nucleotide sharing. In TCRdb, the immuneACCESS table is reduced to in-frame sequences with V and J assigned. These tables do not hold every clone; where another copy was compared, an unresolved V gene accounts for under half, and the others remain unexplained. The V and J calls and clone size come from that table; D and trimming were worked out from the DNA. Present in this sample are about 110,000 clones, almost 70% of which were seen just once. The top ten hold approximately 9% of the sample.

This clone was recorded a few times. Its antigen is currently not known. No much larger clonotype is one base removed from it; base qualities were not supplied. Sequenced input: PBMCs. The TCR comes from a man aged 30 to 45 in good health and CMV-seropositive. The chain joins TRBV5-1 to TRBJ2-3; the central 8 bases match TRBD1. At the DNA level, the sequence is TGCGCCAGCAGCCCCCCTTCCGGACAGGGAGATACGCAGTATTTT. Translation gives CASSPPSGQGDTQYF.